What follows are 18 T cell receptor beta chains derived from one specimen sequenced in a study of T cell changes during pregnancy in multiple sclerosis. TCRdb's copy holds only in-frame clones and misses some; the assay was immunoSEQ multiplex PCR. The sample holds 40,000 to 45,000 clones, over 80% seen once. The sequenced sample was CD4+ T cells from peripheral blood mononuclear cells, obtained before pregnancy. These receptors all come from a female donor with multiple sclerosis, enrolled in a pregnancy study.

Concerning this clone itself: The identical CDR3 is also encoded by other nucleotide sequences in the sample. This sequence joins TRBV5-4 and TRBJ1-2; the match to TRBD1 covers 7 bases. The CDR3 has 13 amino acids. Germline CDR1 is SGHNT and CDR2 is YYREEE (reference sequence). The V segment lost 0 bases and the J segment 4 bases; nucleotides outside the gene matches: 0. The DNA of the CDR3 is TGTGCCAGCAGCTTGGCAGGGGGCTATGGCTACACCTTC. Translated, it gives CASSLAGGYGYTF.

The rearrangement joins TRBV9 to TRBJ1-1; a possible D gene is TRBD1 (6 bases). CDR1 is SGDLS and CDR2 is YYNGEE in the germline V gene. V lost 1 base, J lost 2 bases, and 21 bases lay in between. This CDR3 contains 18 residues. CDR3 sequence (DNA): TGTGCCAGCAGCGTATTACCCGTGGCAATCGGGACAAACACTGAAGCTTTCTTT. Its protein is CASSVLPVAIGTNTEAFF.

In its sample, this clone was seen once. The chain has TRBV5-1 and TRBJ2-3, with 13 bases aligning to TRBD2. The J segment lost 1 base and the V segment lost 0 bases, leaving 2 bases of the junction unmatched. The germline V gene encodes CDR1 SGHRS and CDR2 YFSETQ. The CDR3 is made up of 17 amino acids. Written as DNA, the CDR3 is TGCGCCAGCAGCTTGGGGGGGACTAGCGGGGGCACAGATACGCAGTATTTT. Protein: CASSLGGTSGGTDTQYF.

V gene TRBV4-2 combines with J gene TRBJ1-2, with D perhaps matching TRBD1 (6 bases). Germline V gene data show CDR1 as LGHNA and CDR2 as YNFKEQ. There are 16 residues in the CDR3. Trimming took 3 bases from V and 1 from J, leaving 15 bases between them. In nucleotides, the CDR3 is TGTGCCAGCAGCCAGGAGGACAGAGGGTTTAACTATGGCTACACCTTC. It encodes CASSQEDRGFNYGYTF.

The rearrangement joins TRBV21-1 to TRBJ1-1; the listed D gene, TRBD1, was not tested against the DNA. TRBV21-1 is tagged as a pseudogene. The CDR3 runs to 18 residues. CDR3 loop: CASSKTGNSLFMNTEAFF. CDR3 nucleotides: TGTGCCAGCAGCAAAACAGGGAATTCCCTATTCATGAACACTGAAGCTTTCTTT.

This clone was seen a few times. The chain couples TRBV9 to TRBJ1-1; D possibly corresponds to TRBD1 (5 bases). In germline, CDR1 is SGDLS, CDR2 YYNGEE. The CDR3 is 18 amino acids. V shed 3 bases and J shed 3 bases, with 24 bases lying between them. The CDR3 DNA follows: TGTGCCAGCAGCGGCCGGCCCGGGGGGGGAAGAAGGGACACTGAAGCTTTCTTT. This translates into CASSGRPGGGRRDTEAFF.

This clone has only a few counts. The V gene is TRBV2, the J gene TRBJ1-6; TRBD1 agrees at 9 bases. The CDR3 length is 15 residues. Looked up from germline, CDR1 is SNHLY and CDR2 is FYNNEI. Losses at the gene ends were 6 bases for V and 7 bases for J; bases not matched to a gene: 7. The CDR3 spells CASSPMGTGNSPLHF. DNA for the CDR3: TGTGCCAGCAGCCCCATGGGGACAGGGAATTCACCCCTCCACTTT.

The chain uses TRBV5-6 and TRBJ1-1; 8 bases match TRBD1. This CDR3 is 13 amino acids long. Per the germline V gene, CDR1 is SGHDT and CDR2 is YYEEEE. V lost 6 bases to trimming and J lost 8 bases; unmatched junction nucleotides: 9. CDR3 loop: CASTYWTGIEAFF. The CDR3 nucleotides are TGTGCCAGCACCTACTGGACAGGGATCGAAGCTTTCTTT.

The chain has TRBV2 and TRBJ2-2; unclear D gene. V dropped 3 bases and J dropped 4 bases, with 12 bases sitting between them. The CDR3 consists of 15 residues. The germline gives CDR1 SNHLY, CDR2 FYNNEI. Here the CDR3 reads CASSEYGTATGELFF. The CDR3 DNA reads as TGTGCCAGCAGTGAGTATGGTACAGCCACCGGGGAGCTGTTTTTT.

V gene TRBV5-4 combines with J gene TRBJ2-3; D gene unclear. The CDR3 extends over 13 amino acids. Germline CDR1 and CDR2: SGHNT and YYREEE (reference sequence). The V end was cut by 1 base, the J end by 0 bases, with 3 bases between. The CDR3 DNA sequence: TGTGCCAGCAGCTTGTATAGCACAGATACGCAGTATTTT. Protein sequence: CASSLYSTDTQYF.

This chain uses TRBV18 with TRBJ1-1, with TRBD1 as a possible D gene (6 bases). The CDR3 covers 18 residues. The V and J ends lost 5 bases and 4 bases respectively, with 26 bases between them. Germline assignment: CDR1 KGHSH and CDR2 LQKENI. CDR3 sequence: CASSNVPGTRGSITEAFF. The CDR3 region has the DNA TGTGCCAGCTCAAATGTTCCCGGGACACGCGGCAGTATCACTGAAGCTTTCTTT.

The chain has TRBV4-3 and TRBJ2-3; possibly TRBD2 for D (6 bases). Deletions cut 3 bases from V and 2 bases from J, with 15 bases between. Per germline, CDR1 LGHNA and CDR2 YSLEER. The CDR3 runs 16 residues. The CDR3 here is CASSQAGGKFTDTQYF. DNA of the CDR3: TGCGCCAGCAGCCAGGCCGGGGGAAAGTTCACAGATACGCAGTATTTT.

The CDR3 nucleotides read TGTGCCAGCAGTCGGACAGTAGGCTACGAGCAGTACTTC. This encodes CASSRTVGYEQYF. The J gene is TRBJ2-7, the V gene TRBV27; possible D gene TRBD1, 6 bases. V was shortened by 5 bases and J by 3 bases, with 11 bases between the two germline ends. This CDR3 is 13 amino acids long. CDR1 and CDR2 (germline): MNHEY, SMNVEV (reference sequence).

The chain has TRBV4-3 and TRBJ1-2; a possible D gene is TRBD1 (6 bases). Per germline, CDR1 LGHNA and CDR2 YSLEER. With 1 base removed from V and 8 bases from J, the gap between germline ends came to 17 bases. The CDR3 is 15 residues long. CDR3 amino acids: CASSQGPGGFLGYTF. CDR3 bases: TGCGCCAGCAGCCAAGGGCCTGGGGGCTTTCTAGGCTACACCTTC.

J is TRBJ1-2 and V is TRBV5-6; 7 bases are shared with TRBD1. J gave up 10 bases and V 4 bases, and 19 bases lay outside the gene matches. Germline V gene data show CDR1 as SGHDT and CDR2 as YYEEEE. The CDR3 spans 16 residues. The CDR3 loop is CASSRLSRRSGTVYTF. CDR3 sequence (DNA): TGTGCCAGCAGCCGCCTTTCCAGGAGATCCGGGACAGTCTACACCTTC.

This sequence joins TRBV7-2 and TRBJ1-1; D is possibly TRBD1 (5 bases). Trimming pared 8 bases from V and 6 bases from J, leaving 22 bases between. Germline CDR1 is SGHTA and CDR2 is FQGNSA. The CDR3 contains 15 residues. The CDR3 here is CASLSFHGGMAEAFF. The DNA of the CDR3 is TGTGCCAGCCTATCCTTCCATGGGGGGATGGCTGAAGCTTTCTTT.

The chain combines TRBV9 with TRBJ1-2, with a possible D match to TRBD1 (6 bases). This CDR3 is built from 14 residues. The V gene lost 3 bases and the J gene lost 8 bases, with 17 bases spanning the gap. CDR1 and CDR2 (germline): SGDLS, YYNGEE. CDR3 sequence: CASSARGLGGGYTF. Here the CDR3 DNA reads TGTGCCAGCAGCGCCAGGGGTTTGGGGGGGGGCTACACCTTC.

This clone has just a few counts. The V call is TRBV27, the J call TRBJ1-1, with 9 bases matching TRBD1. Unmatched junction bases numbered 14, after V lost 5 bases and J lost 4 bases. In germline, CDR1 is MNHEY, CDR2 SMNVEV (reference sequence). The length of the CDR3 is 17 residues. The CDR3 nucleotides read TGTGCCAGCAGTCCAACCGGGACAGGGAGTGGAGCCACTGAAGCTTTCTTT. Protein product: CASSPTGTGSGATEAFF.